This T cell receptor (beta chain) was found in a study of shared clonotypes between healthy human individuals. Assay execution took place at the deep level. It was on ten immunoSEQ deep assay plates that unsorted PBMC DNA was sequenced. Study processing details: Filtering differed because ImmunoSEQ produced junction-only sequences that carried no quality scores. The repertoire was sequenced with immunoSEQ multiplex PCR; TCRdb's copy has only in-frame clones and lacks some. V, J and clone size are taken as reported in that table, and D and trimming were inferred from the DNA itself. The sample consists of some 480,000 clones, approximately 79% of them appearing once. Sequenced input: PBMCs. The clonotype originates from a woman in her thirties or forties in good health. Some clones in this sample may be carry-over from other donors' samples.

The CDR3 sequence is CASSSGVNYGYTF. The CDR3 nucleotides read TGTGCCAGCAGCTCAGGGGTTAACTATGGCTACACCTTC. This chain joins TRBV5-6 and TRBJ1-2; possible D gene TRBD1, 6 bases. The CDR3 extends over 13 amino acids. Trimming took off 3 bases at V and 1 base at J, with 7 bases between the two ends. Germline assignment: CDR1 SGHDT and CDR2 YYEEEE.